This T cell receptor beta chain originates from a study of blood T cell repertoires in COVID-19. Whole-study context: Acute and convalescent COVID-19 specimens originated in the United States, Italy and Spain.

The ends were cut back, 8 bases at V and 8 bases at J, with 15 bases in the middle. Germline V gene sequence: CDR1 MNHEY, CDR2 SVGAGI. The length of the CDR3 is 13 residues. Measured with immunoSEQ multiplex PCR; TCRdb has only the in-frame clones, and not every one. The sample holds about 270,000 clones, about 88% seen once. The chain is built from TRBV6-5 and TRBJ1-4; no definite D call. Material for sequencing was PBMCs or T cells enriched from blood (not recorded which). The TCR was taken from a woman between 55 and 75 years old in a cohort exposed to, infected with or recovered from COVID-19 (not recorded which). The CDR3 DNA sequence: TGTGCCAGCTCCTCATCTCGCGGAGAAAAACTGTTTTTT. This encodes CASSSSRGEKLFF.